Below are 6 T cell receptor beta chains sequenced from a single sample in a study of human T cells and chemical hapten exposure. Each CDR3 protein is one row after TCRdb ran MiXCR on the RACE reads. The profile covers some 74,000 distinct CDR3 sequences, with approximately 12% appearing a single time and under 6% taken by the ten largest. Time point reported: patch test 3, about 24 weeks after DPC sensitization. Indicated treatment: therapeutic diphenylcyclopropenone sensitization with weekly scalp DPC. The source was whole blood, collected in connection with sensitization to the hapten diphenylcyclopropenone (DPC). Receptor source: a woman between 45 and 65 years old with alopecia areata. Some clones in this sample may be carry-over from other donors' samples.

This clonotype was observed a handful of times. The chain is built from TRBV7-8 and TRBJ2-5, with 9 nucleotides matching TRBD2. The CDR3 loop spans 16 amino acids. J gave up 5 bases and V 0 bases, and 7 bases lay outside the gene matches. The germline CDR1 and CDR2 sequences are SGHVS and FQNEAQ. CDR3 bases: TGTGCCAGCAGCTTAGCGGGCGCGGGAGGGATGGAGACCCAGTACTTC. Translation: CASSLAGAGGMETQYF.

This clonotype showed up many times. CDR3 region: CASSRGSSGNYEQYF. The CDR3 DNA follows: TGTGCCAGCTCACGAGGCTCTAGCGGAAACTACGAGCAGTACTTC. The chain couples TRBV18 to TRBJ2-7; 7 positions agree with TRBD2. CDR1 is KGHSH and CDR2 is LQKENI in the germline V gene. J was trimmed by 3 bases and V by 4 bases; bases with no gene match: 9. The CDR3 consists of 15 residues.

V usage is TRBV4-2 and J usage is TRBJ2-3, with no clear D. The ends were cut back, 0 bases at V and 5 bases at J, with 6 bases in the middle. Per the germline V gene, CDR1 is LGHNA and CDR2 is YNFKEQ. The CDR3 length is 13 residues. The chain's CDR3 is CASSQDHGDTQYF. The CDR3 nucleotides read TGTGCCAGCAGCCAAGATCACGGAGATACGCAGTATTTT.

This clonotype has more than one count but fewer than ten. The chain combines TRBV18 with TRBJ1-3, with 9 positions matching TRBD1. Germline CDR1 and CDR2: KGHSH and LQKENI. V trimming: 6 bases; J trimming: 3 bases; junction bases outside the gene matches: 6. CDR3 length equals 15 residues. CDR3 sequence reads: CASSPGQGRGNTIYF. The CDR3 nucleotides read TGTGCCAGCTCCCCCGGACAGGGGCGTGGAAACACCATATATTTT.

A few counts support this clonotype. The chain combines TRBV20-1 with TRBJ2-1; TRBD2 matches 7 bases. Germline CDR1 DFQATT, CDR2 SNEGSKA (reference sequence). With 3 bases clipped from V and 4 bases from J, the junction kept 9 bases outside the gene matches. This CDR3 is built from 15 residues. The CDR3 bases are TGCAGTGCTAGGGGGACTACCTCTACATACAATGAGCAGTTCTTC. This sequence encodes CSARGTTSTYNEQFF.

The sample holds many counts of this clonotype. The J gene is TRBJ2-2, the V gene TRBV10-3, with 9 bases lining up with TRBD2. Germline-derived CDR1 and CDR2 are ENHRY and SYGVKD. Germline trimming cut 11 bases from V and 2 bases from J; bases unmatched to any gene: 6. This CDR3 has 14 amino acids. The CDR3 is CAVASGDNTGELFF. The CDR3 nucleotides read TGTGCCGTAGCTAGCGGGGATAACACCGGGGAGCTGTTTTTT.